The rows below give T cell receptor beta chains drawn from one sample of a study of blood T cell repertoires in COVID-19. Profiled with immunoSEQ multiplex PCR; TCRdb holds only in-frame clones, not every one. Of 150,000 or so clones in the sample, approximately 90% were seen once. Input material: PBMCs or T cells enriched from blood (not recorded which). Every receptor here comes from a man in his fifties or sixties who had recovered from COVID-19. The CDR3 runs from the conserved cysteine through the conserved F or W.

>TRBV30|13
CAWSGRGSGELFF
>TRBV10-1|18
CASSEPDSPGQGSYEQYF
>TRBV4-2|17
CASSQDPAGGRIDTQYF
>TRBV5-1|13
CASSRTGTDTQYF
>TRBV28|16
CASSFSRGRLDTEAFF
>TRBV7-2|15
CASSSHSGGGQPQHF
>TRBV19|14
CASSTATGTPEAFF
>TRBV20-1|14
CSASVADSREKLFF
>TRBV19|14
CASSLLFYPYEQYF
>TRBV14|12
CATSRGVYGYTF
>TRBV19|14
CASNSWLPNQPQHF
>TRBV9|12
CASSPGSAEQYF
>TRBV4-2|15
CASSQDPVEGGTQYF
>TRBV6-5|15
CASRGLSRDPYGYTF
>TRBV19|15
CASSIVGQGSYEQYF
>TRBV28|13
CASDSSPLHEQYF
>TRBV6-4|14
CASSGQGGTDTQYF
>TRBV28|14
CASMKGTITGELFF
>TRBV2|12
CASSATVYGYTF
>TRBV15|14
CATSRDLRTAEAFF
>TRBV2|14
CATTQGTYNSPLHF
>TRBV28|14
CASRRGRMNTEAFF
>TRBV7-9|16
CASSVPGGTNTGKLFF
>TRBV5-1|15
CASSLDISSTDTQYF
>TRBV5-5|17
CASSLGAGAGGTDTQYF
>TRBV9|15
CASSVLGLIYNEQFF
>TRBV10-3|13
CAIKRPETGELFF
>TRBV30|13
CAWRPSGADTQYF
>TRBV28|12
CASSLIFGGYTF
>TRBV4-3|15
CASSQDRGATDTQYF
>TRBV28|15
CASKEGGATNEKLFF
>TRBV18|13
CASSSPGADTIYF
>TRBV10-3|13
CAIRTGPGDGYTF
>TRBV18|16
CASSPGAGFLPPPQHF
>TRBV28|14
CASSLSPSARGLHF
>TRBV5-1|14
CASSSQGSTDTQYF
>TRBV6-2/TRBV6-3|14
CASSRQNLNEKLFF
>TRBV6-5|14
CASSPLQGALGYTF
>TRBV5-5|18
CASSLGLGTGGRNQPQHF
>TRBV9|15
CASSGGTGGRVGYTF
>TRBV7-2|13
CASSPTGGYGYTF
>TRBV25-1|14
CASSASGTAYEQYF
>TRBV7-9|15
CASSLRTGGWEKLFF
>TRBV9|16
CASSVVLGGNTDTQYF
>TRBV6-5|12
CATSRGAAGYTF
>TRBV5-1|14
CASSSAGGYNEQFF
>TRBV3-1/TRBV3-2|14
CASSQVPGSSGYTF
>TRBV5-6|16
CASSLPGTGSTDTQYF
>TRBV7-9|12
CASSSVQETQYF
>TRBV24-1|16
CATSTSRDSWSGELFF
>TRBV7-9|12
CASSFKSREAFF
>TRBV7-8|13
CASRQTSGGTQYF
>TRBV27|14
CASRQGNSNQPQHF